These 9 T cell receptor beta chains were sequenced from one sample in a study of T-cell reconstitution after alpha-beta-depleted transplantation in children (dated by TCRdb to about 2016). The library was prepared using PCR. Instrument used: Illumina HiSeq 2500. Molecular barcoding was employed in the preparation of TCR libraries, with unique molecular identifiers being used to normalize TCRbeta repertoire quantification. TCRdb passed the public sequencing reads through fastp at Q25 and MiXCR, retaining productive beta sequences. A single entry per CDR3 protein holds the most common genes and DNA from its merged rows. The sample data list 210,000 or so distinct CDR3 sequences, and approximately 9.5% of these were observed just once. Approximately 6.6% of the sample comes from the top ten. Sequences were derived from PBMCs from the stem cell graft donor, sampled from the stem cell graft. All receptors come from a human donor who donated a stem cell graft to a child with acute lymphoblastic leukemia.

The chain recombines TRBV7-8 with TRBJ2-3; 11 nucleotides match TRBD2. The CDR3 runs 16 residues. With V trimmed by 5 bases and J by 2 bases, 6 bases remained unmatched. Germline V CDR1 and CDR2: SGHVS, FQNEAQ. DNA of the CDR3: TGTGCCAGCAGCGTCAGACTAGCGGGGCTCACAGATACGCAGTATTTT. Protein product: CASSVRLAGLTDTQYF.

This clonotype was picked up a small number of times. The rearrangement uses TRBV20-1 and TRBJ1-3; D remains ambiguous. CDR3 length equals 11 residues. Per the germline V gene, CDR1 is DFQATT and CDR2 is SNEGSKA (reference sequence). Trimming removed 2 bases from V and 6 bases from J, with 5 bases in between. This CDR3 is CSARQQNTIYF. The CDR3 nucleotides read TGCAGTGCTAGACAGCAAAACACCATATATTTT.

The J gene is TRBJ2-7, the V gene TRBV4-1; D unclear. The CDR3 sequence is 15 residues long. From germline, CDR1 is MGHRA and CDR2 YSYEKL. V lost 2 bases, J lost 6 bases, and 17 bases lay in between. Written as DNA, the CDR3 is TGCGCCAGCAGCCAAAACCCTGTTGGGTCCGGCGAGCAGTACTTC. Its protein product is CASSQNPVGSGEQYF.

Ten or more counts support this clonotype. CDR3 sequence: CASSPSGTGAGTEAFF. The CDR3 DNA is TGTGCCAGCAGTCCCTCCGGGACAGGGGCGGGCACTGAAGCTTTCTTT. The chain joins TRBV6-5 to TRBJ1-1, with TRBD1 identical over 10 bases. The CDR3 totals 16 residues. CDR1 is MNHEY and CDR2 is SVGAGI in the germline V gene. The V and J ends lost 5 bases and 4 bases, in that order; junction bases with no gene match: 10.

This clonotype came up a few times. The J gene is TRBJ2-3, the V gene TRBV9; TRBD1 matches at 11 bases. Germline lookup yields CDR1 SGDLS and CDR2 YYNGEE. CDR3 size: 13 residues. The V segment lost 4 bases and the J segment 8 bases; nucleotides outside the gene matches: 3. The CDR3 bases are TGTGCCAGCAGCCCCGGGACAGGGGGTACGCAGTATTTT. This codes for CASSPGTGGTQYF. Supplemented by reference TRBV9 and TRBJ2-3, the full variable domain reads DSGVTQTPKHLITATGQRVTLRCSPRSGDLSVYWYQQSLDQGLQFLIQYYNGEERAKGNILERFSAQQFPDLHSELNLSSLELGDSALYFCASSPGTGGTQYFGPGTRLTVL.

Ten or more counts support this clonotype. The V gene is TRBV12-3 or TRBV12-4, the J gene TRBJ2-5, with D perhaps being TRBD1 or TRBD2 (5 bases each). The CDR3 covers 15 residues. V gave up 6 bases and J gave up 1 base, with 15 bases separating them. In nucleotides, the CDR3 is TGTGCCAGCAGCCCGAGGGGTAAGGCCCAAGAGACCCAGTACTTC. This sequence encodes CASSPRGKAQETQYF.

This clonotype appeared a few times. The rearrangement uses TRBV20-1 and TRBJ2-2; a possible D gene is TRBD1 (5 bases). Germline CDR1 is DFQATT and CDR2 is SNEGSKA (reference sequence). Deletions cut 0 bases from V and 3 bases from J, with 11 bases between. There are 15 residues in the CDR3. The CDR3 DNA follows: TGCAGTGCTAGAGATGGGCAGGGCTACACCGGGGAGCTGTTTTTT. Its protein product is CSARDGQGYTGELFF.

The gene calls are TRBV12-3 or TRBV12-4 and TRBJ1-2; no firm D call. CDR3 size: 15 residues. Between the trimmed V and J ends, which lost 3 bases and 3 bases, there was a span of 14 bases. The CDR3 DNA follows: TGTGCCAGCAGTTTGCCCCCGCCCGGATACTATGGCTACACCTTC. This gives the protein CASSLPPPGYYGYTF.

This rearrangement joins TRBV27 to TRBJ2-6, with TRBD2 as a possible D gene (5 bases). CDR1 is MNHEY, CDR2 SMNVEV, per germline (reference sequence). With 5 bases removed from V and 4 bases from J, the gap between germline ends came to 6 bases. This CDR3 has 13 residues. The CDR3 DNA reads TGTGCCAGCAGTAGAGGGGGGGCCAACGTCCTGACTTTC. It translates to CASSRGGANVLTF.